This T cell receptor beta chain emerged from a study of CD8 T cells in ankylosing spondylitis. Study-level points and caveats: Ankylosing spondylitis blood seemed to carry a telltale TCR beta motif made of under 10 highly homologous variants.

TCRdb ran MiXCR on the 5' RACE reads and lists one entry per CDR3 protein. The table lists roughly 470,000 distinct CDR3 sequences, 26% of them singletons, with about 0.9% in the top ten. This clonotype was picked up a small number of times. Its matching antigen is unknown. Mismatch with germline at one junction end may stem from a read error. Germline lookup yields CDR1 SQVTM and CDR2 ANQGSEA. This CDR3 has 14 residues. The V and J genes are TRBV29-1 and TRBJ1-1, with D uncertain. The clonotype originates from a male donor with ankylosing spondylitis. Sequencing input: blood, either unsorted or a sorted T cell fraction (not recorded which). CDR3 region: CSVEARFSNTEAFF. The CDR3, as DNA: TGCAGCGTGGAAGCAAGGTTCAGCAACACTGAAGCTTTCTTT.